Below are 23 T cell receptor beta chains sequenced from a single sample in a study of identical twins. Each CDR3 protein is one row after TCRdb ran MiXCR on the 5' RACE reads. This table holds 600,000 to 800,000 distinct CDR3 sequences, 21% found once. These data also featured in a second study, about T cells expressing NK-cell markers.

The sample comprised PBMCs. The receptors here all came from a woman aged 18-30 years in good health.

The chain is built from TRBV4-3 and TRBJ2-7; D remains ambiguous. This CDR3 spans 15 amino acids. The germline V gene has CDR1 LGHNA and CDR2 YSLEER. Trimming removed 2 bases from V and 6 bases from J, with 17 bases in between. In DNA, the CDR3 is TGCGCCAGCAGCCAATACGGACGGTCTCTATCCGAGCAGTACTTC. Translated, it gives CASSQYGRSLSEQYF.

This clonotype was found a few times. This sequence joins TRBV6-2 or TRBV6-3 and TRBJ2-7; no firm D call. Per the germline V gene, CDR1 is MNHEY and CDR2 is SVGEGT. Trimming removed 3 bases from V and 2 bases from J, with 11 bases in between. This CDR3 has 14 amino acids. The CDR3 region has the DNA TGTGCCAGCAGTTATGAGGAACCCCCCTACGAGCAGTACTTC. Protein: CASSYEEPPYEQYF.

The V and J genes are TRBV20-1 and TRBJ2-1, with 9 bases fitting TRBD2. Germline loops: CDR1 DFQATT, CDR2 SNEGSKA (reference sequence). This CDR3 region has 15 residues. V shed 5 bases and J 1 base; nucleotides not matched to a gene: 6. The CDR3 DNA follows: TGCAGTGCTTTAGCGGGAGAAAGGTCCTACAATGAGCAGTTCTTC. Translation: CSALAGERSYNEQFF.

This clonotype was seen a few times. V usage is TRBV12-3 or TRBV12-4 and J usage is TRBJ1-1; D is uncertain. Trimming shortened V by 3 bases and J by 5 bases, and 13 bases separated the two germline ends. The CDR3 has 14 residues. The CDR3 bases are TGTGCCAGCAGTTTCGGCTCTCGGAGGACTGAAGCTTTCTTT. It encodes CASSFGSRRTEAFF.

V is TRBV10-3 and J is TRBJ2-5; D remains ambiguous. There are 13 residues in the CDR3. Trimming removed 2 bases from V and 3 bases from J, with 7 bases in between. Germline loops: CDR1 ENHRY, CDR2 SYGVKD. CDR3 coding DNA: TGTGCCATCAGTGAGCGGATTAAAGAGACCCAGTACTTC. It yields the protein CAISERIKETQYF.

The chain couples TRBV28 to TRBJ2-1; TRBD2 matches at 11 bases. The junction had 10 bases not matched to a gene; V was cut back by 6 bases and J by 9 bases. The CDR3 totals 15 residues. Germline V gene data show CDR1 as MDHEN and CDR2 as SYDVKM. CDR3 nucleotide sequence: TGTGCCAGCAGAGAAGGGACTAGCGGAGCGGGTGAGCAGTTCTTC. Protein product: CASREGTSGAGEQFF.

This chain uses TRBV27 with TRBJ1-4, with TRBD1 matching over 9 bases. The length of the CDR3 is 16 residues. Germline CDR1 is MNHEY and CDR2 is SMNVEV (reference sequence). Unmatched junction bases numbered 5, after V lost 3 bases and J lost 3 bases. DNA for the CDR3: TGTGCCAGCAGTTTTTACAGGGGGCTAGCTAATGAAAAACTGTTTTTT. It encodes CASSFYRGLANEKLFF.

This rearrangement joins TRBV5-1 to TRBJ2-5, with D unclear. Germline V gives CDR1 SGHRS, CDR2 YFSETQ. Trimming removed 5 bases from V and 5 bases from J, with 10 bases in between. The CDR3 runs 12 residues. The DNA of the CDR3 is TGCGCCAGCAGACCCTCGTTCGAGACCCAGTACTTC. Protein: CASRPSFETQYF.

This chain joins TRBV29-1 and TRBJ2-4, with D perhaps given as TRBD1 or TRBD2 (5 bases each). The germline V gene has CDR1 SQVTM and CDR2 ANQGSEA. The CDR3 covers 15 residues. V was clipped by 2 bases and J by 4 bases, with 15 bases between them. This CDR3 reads CSVEPEGEQKNIQYF. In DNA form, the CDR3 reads TGCAGCGTTGAACCCGAAGGGGAGCAGAAAAACATTCAGTACTTC.

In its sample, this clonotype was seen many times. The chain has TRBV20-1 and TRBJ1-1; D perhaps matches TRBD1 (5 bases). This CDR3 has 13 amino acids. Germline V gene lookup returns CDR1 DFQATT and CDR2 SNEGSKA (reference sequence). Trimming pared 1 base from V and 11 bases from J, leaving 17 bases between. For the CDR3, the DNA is TGCAGTGCTAGAGGGGTGAAAGGGGAGTGGGCTTTCTTT. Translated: CSARGVKGEWAFF.

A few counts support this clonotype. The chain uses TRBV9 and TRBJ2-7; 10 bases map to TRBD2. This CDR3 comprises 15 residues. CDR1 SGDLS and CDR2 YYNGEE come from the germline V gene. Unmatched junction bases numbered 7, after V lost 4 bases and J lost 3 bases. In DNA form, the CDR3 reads TGTGCCAGCAGCTATGAGTCTAGCGGGAGCTACGAGCAGTACTTC. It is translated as CASSYESSGSYEQYF. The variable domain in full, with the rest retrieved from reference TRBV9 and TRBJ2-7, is DSGVTQTPKHLITATGQRVTLRCSPRSGDLSVYWYQQSLDQGLQFLIQYYNGEERAKGNILERFSAQQFPDLHSELNLSSLELGDSALYFCASSYESSGSYEQYFGPGTRLTVT.

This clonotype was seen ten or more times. CDR3 protein: CSAGTGGANYGYTF. In DNA, the CDR3 is TGCAGTGCAGGGACGGGGGGAGCTAACTATGGCTACACCTTC. V is TRBV20-1 and J is TRBJ1-2; TRBD1 is a possible D gene (5 bases). Germline V gene lookup returns CDR1 DFQATT and CDR2 SNEGSKA (reference sequence). The germline V and J ends were trimmed by 6 bases and 0 bases, with 14 bases remaining between them. The CDR3 loop spans 14 amino acids.

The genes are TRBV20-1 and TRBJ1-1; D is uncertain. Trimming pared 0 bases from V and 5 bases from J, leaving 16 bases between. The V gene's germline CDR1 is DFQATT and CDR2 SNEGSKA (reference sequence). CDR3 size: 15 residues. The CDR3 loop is CSARDGPPEGTEAFF. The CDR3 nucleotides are TGCAGTGCTAGAGATGGACCGCCTGAGGGTACTGAAGCTTTCTTT.

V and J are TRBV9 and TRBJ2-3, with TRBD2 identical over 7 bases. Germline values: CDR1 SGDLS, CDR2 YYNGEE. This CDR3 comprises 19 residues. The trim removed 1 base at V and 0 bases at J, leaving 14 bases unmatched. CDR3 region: CASSVSLYLGGRSTDTQYF. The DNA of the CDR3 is TGTGCCAGCAGCGTATCCCTGTATCTTGGCGGGAGAAGCACAGATACGCAGTATTTT.

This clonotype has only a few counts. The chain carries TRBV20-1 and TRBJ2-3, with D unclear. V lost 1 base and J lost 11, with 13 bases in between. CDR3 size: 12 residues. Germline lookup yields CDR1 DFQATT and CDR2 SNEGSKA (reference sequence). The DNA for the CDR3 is TGCAGTGCTAGAGTGGGGTTAGGGCGGCAGTATTTT. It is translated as CSARVGLGRQYF.

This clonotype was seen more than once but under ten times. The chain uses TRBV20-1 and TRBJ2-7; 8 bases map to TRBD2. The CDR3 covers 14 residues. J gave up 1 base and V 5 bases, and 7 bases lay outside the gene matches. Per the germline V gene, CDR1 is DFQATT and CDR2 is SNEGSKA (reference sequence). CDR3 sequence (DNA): TGCAGTGCTTGGGGACTAGAGGGGTCCTACGAGCAGTACTTC. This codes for CSAWGLEGSYEQYF.

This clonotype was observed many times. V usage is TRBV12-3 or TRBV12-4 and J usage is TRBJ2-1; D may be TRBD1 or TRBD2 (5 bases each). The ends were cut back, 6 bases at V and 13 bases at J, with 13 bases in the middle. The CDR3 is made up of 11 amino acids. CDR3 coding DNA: TGTGCCAGCAGCCCACGGGACGTACAGTTCTTC. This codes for CASSPRDVQFF.

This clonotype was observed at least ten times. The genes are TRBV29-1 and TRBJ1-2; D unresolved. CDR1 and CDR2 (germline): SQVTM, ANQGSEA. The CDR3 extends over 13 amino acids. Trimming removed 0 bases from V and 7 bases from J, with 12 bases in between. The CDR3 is CSVEDLSPGGYTF. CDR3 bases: TGCAGCGTTGAAGACCTCAGCCCGGGTGGCTACACCTTC.

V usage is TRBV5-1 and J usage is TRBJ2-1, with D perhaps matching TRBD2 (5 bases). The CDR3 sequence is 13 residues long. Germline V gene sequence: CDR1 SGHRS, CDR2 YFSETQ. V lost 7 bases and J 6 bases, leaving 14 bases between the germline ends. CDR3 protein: CASSAPSGNEQFF. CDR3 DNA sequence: TGCGCCAGCTCGGCCCCGAGCGGCAATGAGCAGTTCTTC. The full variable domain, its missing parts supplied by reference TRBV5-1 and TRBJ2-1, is KAGVTQTPRYLIKTRGQQVTLSCSPISGHRSVSWYQQTPGQGLQFLFEYFSETQRNKGNFPGRFSGRQFSNSRSEMNVSTLELGDSALYLCASSAPSGNEQFFGPGTRLTVL.

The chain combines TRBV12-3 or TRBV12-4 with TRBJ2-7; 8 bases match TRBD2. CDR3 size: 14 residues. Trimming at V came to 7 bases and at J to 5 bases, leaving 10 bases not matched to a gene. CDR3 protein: CASTPRTSRDEQYF. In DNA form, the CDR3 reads TGTGCCAGCACCCCTAGGACTAGCAGGGACGAGCAGTACTTC.

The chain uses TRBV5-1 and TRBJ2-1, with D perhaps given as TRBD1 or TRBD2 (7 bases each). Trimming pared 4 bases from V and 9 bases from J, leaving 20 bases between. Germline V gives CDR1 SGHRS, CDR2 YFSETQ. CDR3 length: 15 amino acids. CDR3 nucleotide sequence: TGCGCCAGCAGCCCGGACAGGTTAACGGGGGGTGAGCAGTTCTTC. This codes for CASSPDRLTGGEQFF.

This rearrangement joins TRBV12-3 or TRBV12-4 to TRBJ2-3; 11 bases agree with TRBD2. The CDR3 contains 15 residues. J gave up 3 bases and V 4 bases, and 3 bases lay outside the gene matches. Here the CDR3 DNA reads TGTGCCAGCAGTTCGGGACTAGCGGTTACAGATACGCAGTATTTT. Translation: CASSSGLAVTDTQYF.

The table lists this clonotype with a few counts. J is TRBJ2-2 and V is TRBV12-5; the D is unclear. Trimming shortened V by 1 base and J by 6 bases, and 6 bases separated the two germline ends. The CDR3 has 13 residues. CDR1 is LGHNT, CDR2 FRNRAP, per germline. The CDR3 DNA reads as TGTGCTAGTGGTTTGGGGTTACCCGGGGAGCTGTTTTTT. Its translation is CASGLGLPGELFF.